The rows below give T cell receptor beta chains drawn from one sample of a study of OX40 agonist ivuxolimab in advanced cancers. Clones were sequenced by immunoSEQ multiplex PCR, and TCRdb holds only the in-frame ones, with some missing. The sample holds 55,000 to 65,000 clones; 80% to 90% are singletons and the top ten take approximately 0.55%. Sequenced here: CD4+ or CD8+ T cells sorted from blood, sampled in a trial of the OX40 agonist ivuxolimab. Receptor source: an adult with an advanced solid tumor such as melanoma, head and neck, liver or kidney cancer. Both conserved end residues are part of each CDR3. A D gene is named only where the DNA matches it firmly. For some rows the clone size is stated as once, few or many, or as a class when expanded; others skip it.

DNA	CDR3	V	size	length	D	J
TGTGCCAGCAGTCCAAGGTCAGGGGCCCAGTACTTC	CASSPRSGAQYF	TRBV7-2	.	12	.	TRBJ2-5
TGTGCCAGCAGCCCGGACAGAGACTATGGCTACACCTTC	CASSPDRDYGYTF	TRBV7-2	.	13	.	TRBJ1-2
TGCGCCAGCAGTAGGGACAGGGGAACCTCCGAGCAGTACTTC	CASSRDRGTSEQYF	TRBV5-1	.	14	TRBD1	TRBJ2-7
TGCGCCAGCAGCTTTGCCCAGGGCTACGAGCAGTACTTC	CASSFAQGYEQYF	TRBV5-1	.	13	.	TRBJ2-7
TGTGCCAGCAGCTCGGGCGGGGGGGTCAATGAGCAGTTCTTC	CASSSGGGVNEQFF	TRBV5-6	.	14	TRBD2	TRBJ2-1
TGTGCCAGCAGCTTAGCGGGCCAGGGCTACAATGAGCAGTTCTTC	CASSLAGQGYNEQFF	TRBV7-2	.	15	.	TRBJ2-1
TGTGCCAGCAGCTTTGAAGTAACAGATACGCAGTATTTT	CASSFEVTDTQYF	TRBV11-2	.	13	.	TRBJ2-3
TGTGCCAGCAGCACAGAAGGGGGGGTGGCCAAAAACATTCAGTACTTC	CASSTEGGVAKNIQYF	TRBV11-1	.	16	.	TRBJ2-4
TGTGCCAGCAGCAAGGGACTAGCCAGGACAGATACGCAGTATTTT	CASSKGLARTDTQYF	TRBV7-2	.	15	TRBD2	TRBJ2-3
TGCGCCAGCAGTGAGGTCTCCCCAGGGATTGGCAATGAGCAGTTCTTC	CASSEVSPGIGNEQFF	TRBV10-2	.	16	.	TRBJ2-1
TGTGCCAGCAGCTTAGGGTCTGCCGCACATTCACCCCTCCACTTT	CASSLGSAAHSPLHF	TRBV7-8	.	15	.	TRBJ1-6
TGTGCCAGCAGTGGGACAGCGGCAGGTGAAAAACTGTTTTTT	CASSGTAAGEKLFF	TRBV6-1	.	14	.	TRBJ1-4
TGTGCCAGCAGTGCGACCGGGATTTCCTACGAGCAGTACTTC	CASSATGISYEQYF	TRBV27	few	14	.	TRBJ2-7
TGTGCCAGCAGAACCGGGACAGGGGCCGAGTTAAGCAATCAGCCCCAGCATTTT	CASRTGTGAELSNQPQHF	TRBV2	once	18	TRBD1	TRBJ1-5
TGTGCCTGGAGTGGGGGAACAGCCGCAAATGAAAAACTGTTTTTT	CAWSGGTAANEKLFF	TRBV30	.	15	.	TRBJ1-4
TGTGCCAGCAGCTATAGACTAGCGGGAGGGCCCGGGTCCTACGAGCAGTACTTC	CASSYRLAGGPGSYEQYF	TRBV14	.	18	TRBD2	TRBJ2-7
TGCAGCGCTCGACAGGGAAAATACGAGCAGTACTTC	CSARQGKYEQYF	TRBV29-1	.	12	TRBD1	TRBJ2-7
TGTGCCAGCAGTCTCGGGGGGAGCACAGATACGCAGTATTTT	CASSLGGSTDTQYF	TRBV28	.	14	TRBD2	TRBJ2-3
TGTGCCAGCAGCTTGGAGGTGACGAGCTCCTATAATTCACCCCTCCACTTT	CASSLEVTSSYNSPLHF	TRBV5-5	.	17	.	TRBJ1-6
TGTGCCAGCAGTGACCAGGCCCCCGGGGAGCTGTTTTTT	CASSDQAPGELFF	TRBV6-6	.	13	.	TRBJ2-2
TGTGCCATCAGTGAGACAGTAAGTATGAACACTGAAGCTTTCTTT	CAISETVSMNTEAFF	TRBV10-3	once	15	.	TRBJ1-1
TGTGCCAGCAGCGTAGTCGGGGGGGCCGGTAGTGAGCAGTTCTTC	CASSVVGGAGSEQFF	TRBV9	.	15	TRBD2	TRBJ2-1
TGCGCCAGCAGCCAAGAGGTGCAGGGAGCAGATACGCAGTATTTT	CASSQEVQGADTQYF	TRBV4-3	once	15	.	TRBJ2-3
TGTGCCAGCAGCCAATCGCGGGGGACCGGGGAGACCCAGTACTTC	CASSQSRGTGETQYF	TRBV16	once	15	TRBD2	TRBJ2-5
TGTGCCTGCCTCAGGAACAATGAGCAGTTCTTC	CACLRNNEQFF	TRBV30	.	11	.	TRBJ2-1
TGTGCCAGCAGTTCGCTGCTTTGGCCGGCGTCCCCCTACGAGCAGTACTTC	CASSSLLWPASPYEQYF	TRBV28	.	17	.	TRBJ2-7